The sequence of this T cell receptor beta chain was determined in a study of blood T cell repertoires in COVID-19. Looking at the study overall: Acute and convalescent COVID-19 specimens originated in the United States, Italy and Spain. T cells, B-cell-depleted T cells, or PBMCs supplied cDNA or gDNA.

V was cut by 3 bases and J by 7 bases, with 22 bases left in between. There are 16 residues in the CDR3. Germline loops: CDR1 LNHDA, CDR2 SQIVND (reference sequence). Per the study methods: Nucleated cell counts were estimated from reference gene primer amplification. The data were produced by immunoSEQ multiplex PCR, yet TCRdb's version contains in-frame clones alone and is incomplete. V, J and clone size are taken as reported in that table, and D and trimming were inferred from the DNA itself. Of some 250,000 clones in the sample, more than 85% were seen once. Input material: peripheral blood. The genes are TRBV19 and TRBJ2-7; TRBD1 is a possible D gene (5 bases). The clonotype originates from a woman in her seventies with active or convalescent COVID-19. The CDR3 protein is CASSMIPGRSRGEQYF. DNA of the CDR3: TGTGCCAGTAGTATGATTCCGGGCCGAAGTAGGGGTGAGCAGTACTTC.